The clone carrying this T cell receptor (beta chain) was seen a few times. V lost 2 bases and J lost 3, with 11 bases in between. The CDR3 runs to 14 residues. From germline, CDR1 is MDHEN and CDR2 SYDVKM. The sample belongs to a study of human T cells and chemical hapten exposure. Time point specified: patch test 1, 2 weeks after DPC sensitization. Treatment meaning: therapeutic diphenylcyclopropenone sensitization with weekly scalp DPC. Extraction yielded total RNA from whole blood (unfractionated). MiXCR was run by TCRdb on the RACE reads, yielding one entry per CDR3 protein. The sample includes approximately 34,000 distinct CDR3 sequences, roughly 6.4% seen only once; the top ten take about a tenth.

The sequence was obtained from a woman in her 30s with alopecia areata. Some clones in this sample may be carry-over from other donors' samples. The chain couples TRBV28 to TRBJ2-7; unclear D gene. Material: whole blood, obtained in connection with sensitization to the hapten diphenylcyclopropenone (DPC). The CDR3 DNA reads TGTGCCAGCAGTTTAGGCCAGAATTACTACGAGCAGTACTTC. Amino acids: CASSLGQNYYEQYF.